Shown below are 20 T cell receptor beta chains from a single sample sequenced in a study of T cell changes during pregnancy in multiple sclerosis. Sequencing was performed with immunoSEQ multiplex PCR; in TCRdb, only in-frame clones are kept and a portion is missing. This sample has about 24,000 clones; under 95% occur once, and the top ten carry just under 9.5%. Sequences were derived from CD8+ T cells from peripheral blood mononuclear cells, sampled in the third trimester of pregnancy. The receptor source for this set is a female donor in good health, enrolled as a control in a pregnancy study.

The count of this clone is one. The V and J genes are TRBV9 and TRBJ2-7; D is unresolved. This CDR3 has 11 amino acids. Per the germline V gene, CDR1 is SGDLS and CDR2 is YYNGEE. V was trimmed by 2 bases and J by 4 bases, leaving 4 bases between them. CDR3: CASSVGYEQYF. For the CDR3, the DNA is TGTGCCAGCAGCGTCGGTTACGAGCAGTACTTC.

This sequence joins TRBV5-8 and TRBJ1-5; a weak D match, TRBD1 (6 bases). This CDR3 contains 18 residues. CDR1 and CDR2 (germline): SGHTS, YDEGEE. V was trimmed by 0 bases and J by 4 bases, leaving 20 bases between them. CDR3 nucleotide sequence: TGTGCCAGCAGCTTGGGGTGGGGATCCGGGACACCGAATCAGCCCCAGCATTTT. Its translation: CASSLGWGSGTPNQPQHF.

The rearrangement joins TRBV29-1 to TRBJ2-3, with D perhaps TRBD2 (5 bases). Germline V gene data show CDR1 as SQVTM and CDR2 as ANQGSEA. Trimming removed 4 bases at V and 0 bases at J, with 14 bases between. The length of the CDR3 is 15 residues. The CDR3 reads CSVGFSVTSTDTQYF. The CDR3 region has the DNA TGCAGCGTTGGATTTAGCGTTACTAGCACAGATACGCAGTATTTT.

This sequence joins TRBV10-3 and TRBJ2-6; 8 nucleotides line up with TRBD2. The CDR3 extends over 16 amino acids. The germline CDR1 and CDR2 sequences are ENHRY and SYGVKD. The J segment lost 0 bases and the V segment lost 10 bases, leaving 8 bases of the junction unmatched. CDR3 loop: CANGGDGISGANVLTF. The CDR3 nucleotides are TGTGCCAACGGGGGGGACGGGATCTCTGGGGCCAACGTCCTGACTTTC.

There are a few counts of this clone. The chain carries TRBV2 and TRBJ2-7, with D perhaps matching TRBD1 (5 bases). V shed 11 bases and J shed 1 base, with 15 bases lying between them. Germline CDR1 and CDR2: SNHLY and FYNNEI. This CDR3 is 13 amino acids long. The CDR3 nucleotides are TGTGCCTTAACTAAGACAGATTCCTACGAGCAGTACTTC. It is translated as CALTKTDSYEQYF. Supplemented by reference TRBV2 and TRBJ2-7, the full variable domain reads EPEVTQTPSHQVTQMGQEVILRCVPISNHLYFYWYRQILGQKVEFLVSFYNNEISEKSEIFDDQFSVERPDGSNFTLKIRSTKLEDSAMYFCALTKTDSYEQYFGPGTRLTVT.

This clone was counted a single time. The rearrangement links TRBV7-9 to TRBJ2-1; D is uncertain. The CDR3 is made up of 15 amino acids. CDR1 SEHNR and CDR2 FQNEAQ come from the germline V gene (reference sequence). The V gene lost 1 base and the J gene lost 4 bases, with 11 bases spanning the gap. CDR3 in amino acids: CASSLDDSTYNEQFF. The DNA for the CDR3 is TGTGCCAGCAGCTTAGATGACTCCACTTACAATGAGCAGTTCTTC. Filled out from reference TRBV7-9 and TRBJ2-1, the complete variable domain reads DTGVSQNPRHKITKRGQNVTFRCDPISEHNRLYWYRQTLGQGPEFLTYFQNEAQLEKSRLLSDRFSAERPKGSFSTLEIQRTEQGDSAMYLCASSLDDSTYNEQFFGPGTRLTVL.

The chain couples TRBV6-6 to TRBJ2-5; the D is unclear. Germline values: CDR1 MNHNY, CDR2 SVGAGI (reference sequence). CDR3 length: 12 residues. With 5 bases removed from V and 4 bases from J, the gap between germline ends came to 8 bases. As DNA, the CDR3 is TGTGCCAGCAGTCTAAGCCCAGAGACCCAGTACTTC. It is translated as CASSLSPETQYF.

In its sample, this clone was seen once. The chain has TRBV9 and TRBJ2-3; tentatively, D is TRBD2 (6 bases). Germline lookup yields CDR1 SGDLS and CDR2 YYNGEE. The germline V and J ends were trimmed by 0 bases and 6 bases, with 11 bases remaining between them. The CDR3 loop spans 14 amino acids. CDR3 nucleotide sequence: TGTGCCAGCAGCGTAGAAGGGGCGGGGGATACGCAGTATTTT. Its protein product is CASSVEGAGDTQYF.

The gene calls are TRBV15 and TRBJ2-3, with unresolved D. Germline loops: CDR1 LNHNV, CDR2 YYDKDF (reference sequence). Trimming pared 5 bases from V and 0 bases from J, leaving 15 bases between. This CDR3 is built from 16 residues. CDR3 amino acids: CATSPSGASSTDTQYF. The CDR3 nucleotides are TGTGCCACCAGCCCGTCCGGAGCCTCTAGCACAGATACGCAGTATTTT.

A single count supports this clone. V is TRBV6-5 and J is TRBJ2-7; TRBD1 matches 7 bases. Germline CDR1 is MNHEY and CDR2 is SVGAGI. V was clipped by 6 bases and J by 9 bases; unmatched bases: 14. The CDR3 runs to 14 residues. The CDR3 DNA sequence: TGTGCCAGCAGCCTACAGGGGACCCTTGAAGGGCAGTACTTC. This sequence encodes CASSLQGTLEGQYF.

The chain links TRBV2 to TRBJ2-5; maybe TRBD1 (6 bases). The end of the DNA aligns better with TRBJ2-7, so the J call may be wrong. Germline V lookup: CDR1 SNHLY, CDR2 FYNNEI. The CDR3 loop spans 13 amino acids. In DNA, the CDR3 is TGTGCCAGCAGGATGGACAGTAACTACGAGCAGTACTTC. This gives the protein CASRMDSNYEQYF.

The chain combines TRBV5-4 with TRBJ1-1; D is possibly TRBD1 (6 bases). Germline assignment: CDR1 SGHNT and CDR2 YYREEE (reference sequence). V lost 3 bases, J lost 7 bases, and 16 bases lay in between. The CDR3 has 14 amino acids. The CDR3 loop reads CASSSLDSNLEAFF. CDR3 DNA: TGTGCCAGCAGCTCCCTGGACAGCAACCTTGAAGCTTTCTTT.

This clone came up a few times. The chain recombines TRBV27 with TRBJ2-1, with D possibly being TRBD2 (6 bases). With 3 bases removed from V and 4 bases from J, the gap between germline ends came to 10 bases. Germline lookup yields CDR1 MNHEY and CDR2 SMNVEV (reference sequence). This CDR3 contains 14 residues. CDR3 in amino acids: CASSFGGLYNEQFF. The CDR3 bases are TGTGCCAGCAGTTTCGGAGGGCTTTACAATGAGCAGTTCTTC.

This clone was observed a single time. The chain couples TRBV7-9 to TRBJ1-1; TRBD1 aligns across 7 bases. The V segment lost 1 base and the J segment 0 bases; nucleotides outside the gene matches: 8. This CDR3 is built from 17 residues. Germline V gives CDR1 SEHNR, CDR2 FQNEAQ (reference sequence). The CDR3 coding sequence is TGTGCCAGCAGCTTAGGGAGAGACAGGGTCATGAACACTGAAGCTTTCTTT. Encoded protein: CASSLGRDRVMNTEAFF.

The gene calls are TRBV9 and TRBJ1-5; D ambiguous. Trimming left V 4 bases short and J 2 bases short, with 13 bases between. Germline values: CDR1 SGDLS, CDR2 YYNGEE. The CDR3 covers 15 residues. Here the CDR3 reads CASSPSSAGNQPQHF. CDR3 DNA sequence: TGTGCCAGCAGCCCCTCGAGTGCGGGCAATCAGCCCCAGCATTTT.

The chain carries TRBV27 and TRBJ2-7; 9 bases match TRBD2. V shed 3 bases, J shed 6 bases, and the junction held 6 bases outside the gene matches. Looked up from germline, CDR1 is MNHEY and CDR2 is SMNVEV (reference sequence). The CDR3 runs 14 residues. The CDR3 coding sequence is TGTGCCAGCAGTTTGAGCGGGGGGCTCCTCGAGCAGTACTTC. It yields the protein CASSLSGGLLEQYF.

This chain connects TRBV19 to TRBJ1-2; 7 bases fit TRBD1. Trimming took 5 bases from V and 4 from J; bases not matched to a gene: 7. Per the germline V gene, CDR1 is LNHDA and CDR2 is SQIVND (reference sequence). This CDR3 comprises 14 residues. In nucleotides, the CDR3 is TGTGCCAGTAGTCCTCGGACAGGCCCCTATGGCTACACCTTC. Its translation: CASSPRTGPYGYTF.

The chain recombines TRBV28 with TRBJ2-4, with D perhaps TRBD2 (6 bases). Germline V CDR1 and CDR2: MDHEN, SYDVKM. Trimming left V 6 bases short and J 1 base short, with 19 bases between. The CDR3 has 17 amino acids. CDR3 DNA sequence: TGTGCCAGCAGAGGCGGGGCGGCGCGACAGGCCAAAAACATTCAGTACTTC. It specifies CASRGGAARQAKNIQYF. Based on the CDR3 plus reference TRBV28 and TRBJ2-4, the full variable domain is DVKVTQSSRYLVKRTGEKVFLECVQDMDHENMFWYRQDPGLGLRLIYFSYDVKMKEKGDIPEGYSVSREKKERFSLILESASTNQTSMYLCASRGGAARQAKNIQYFGAGTRLSVL.

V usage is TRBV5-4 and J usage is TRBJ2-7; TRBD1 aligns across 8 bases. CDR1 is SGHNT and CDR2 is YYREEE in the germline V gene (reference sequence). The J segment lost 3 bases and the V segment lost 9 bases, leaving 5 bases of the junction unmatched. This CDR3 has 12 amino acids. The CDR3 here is CATHDRGYEQYF. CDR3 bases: TGTGCCACTCACGACAGGGGCTACGAGCAGTACTTC.

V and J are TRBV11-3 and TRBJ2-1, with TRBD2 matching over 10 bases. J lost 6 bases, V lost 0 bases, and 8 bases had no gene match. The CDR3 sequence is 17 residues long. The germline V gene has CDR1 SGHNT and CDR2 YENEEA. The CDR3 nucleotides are TGTGCCAGCAGCTTAGATCGAAGCGGGAGGGCGTCCAATGAGCAGTTCTTC. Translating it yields CASSLDRSGRASNEQFF.